This TCR beta chain was captured in a study of blood T cells in healthy people across ages. Per germline, CDR1 KGHDR and CDR2 SFDVKD. V lost 4 bases and J lost 0, with 21 bases in between. This CDR3 region has 18 residues. Combining a sample-barcoded 5' primer with a J-beta primer mix, a second PCR ran for about 7 to 11 cycles. TCRdb reprocessed the 5' RACE reads via MiXCR and lists one record per CDR3 protein. The sample lists over 1,200,000 distinct CDR3 sequences, around 55% occurring once. At least 5.5 micrograms of total RNA were extracted per sample. Sequenced sample: blood. The sequence came from a man between 18 and 29 years old in good health. This chain links TRBV24-1 with TRBJ2-7; no definite D call. As DNA, the CDR3 is TGTGCCACCAGTGACCAGAGCCGGACGGACCCAAGCTCCTACGAGCAGTACTTC. It codes for CATSDQSRTDPSSYEQYF.